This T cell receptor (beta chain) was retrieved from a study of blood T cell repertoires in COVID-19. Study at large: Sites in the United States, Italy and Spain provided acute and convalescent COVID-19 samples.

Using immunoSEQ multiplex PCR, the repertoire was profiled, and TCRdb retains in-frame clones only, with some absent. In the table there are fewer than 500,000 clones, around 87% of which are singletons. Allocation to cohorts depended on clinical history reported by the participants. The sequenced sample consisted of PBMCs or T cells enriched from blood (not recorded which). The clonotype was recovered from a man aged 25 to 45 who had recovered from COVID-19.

The CDR3 reads CASSLIESGQESYGYTF. In DNA form, the CDR3 reads TGTGCCAGCTCATTGATCGAATCGGGACAGGAATCCTATGGCTACACCTTC. The chain recombines TRBV18 with TRBJ1-2; 8 nucleotides agree with TRBD1. The V and J ends lost 5 bases and 4 bases, in that order; junction bases with no gene match: 15. From germline, CDR1 is KGHSH and CDR2 LQKENI. This CDR3 spans 17 amino acids.